This paragraph covers one T cell receptor beta chain sequence. Germline V gives CDR1 LNHDA, CDR2 SQIVND (reference sequence). V lost 1 base, J lost 4 bases, and 6 bases stayed unmatched. The CDR3 spans 15 residues. Only in-frame clones appear in the TCRdb table, and some are missing; sequencing was by immunoSEQ multiplex PCR. The sample lists fewer than 350,000 clones; approximately 88% were seen once. This record belongs to a study of blood T cell repertoires in COVID-19. Study summary: Sites across the United States, Italy and Spain contributed samples from acute and convalescent COVID-19. Sources were T cells, B-cell-depleted T cells, or PBMCs; the material itself was cDNA or gDNA.

Sequenced material: peripheral blood. The chain carries TRBV19 and TRBJ1-2; 7 nucleotides line up with TRBD1. The TCR sequence derives from a man between 18 and 29 years old with active or convalescent COVID-19. CDR3 region: CASSIARGVRYGYTF. The CDR3 nucleotides read TGTGCCAGTAGTATAGCCAGGGGGGTTCGCTATGGCTACACCTTC.